The subject of this entry is one T cell receptor beta chain. Its target is not known. The sample originates from a study of breast tumors, draining lymph nodes, adjacent tissues. The lymph nodes were axillary draining lymph nodes from breast cancer patients. TCRdb analysed the multiplex PCR reads with MiXCR anew, one entry per CDR3 protein. Of about 150,000 distinct CDR3 sequences detected, 20% to 25% appear once; the ten largest clones hold more than 2.5%. The study, taken as a whole, reports: Luminal-like breast cancer showed significantly higher tumor–nontumor repertoire similarity than basal-like. Tumor repertoires ranked between lymph nodes and nontumor tissue in diversity, with V and J gene preferences. Tumor T cell lymph node origin was a supported hypothesis, not proven. The data were judged consistent with most tumor T cells coming from lymph node and expanding in tumor.

This TCR came from a female donor with breast cancer. Some clones in this sample may be carry-over from other donors' samples. The sample taken for sequencing was axillary lymph node tissue.

CDR3 protein: CASSRGGGQPQHF. CDR3 DNA: TGTGCCAGCAGCCGGGGGGGGGGTCAGCCCCAGCATTTT. The chain recombines TRBV11-2 with TRBJ1-5; D might be TRBD1 (5 bases). The V end was cut by 5 bases, the J end by 6 bases, with 11 bases between. The CDR3 runs 13 residues. Germline CDR1 and CDR2: SGHAT and FQNNGV.